What follows are 13 T cell receptor beta chains derived from one specimen sequenced in a study of shared clonotypes between healthy human individuals. Profiled with immunoSEQ multiplex PCR; TCRdb holds only in-frame clones, not every one. The table shows roughly 810,000 clones, with 90% to 97% occurring only once. Selected positively for CCR7 and CD45RO-negative, naive CD8 cells excluded terminally differentiated effector memory CD45RA+ cells. Sequencing input: naive CD8+ T cells sorted from blood. The source of these receptors is a man in his thirties or forties in good health.

The V and J genes are TRBV6-6 and TRBJ1-5; 8 bases match TRBD1. The CDR3 length is 15 residues. Germline values: CDR1 MNHNY, CDR2 SVGAGI (reference sequence). After removal of 6 bases from V and 0 bases from J, the junction contained 4 bases not matched to a gene. CDR3 coding DNA: TGTGCCAGCAGCCCAGGGGGCTATAGCAATCAGCCCCAGCATTTT. It codes for CASSPGGYSNQPQHF.

A word on this clone: Other DNA variants within this sample encode the same CDR3. The genes are TRBV11-3 and TRBJ2-7; D unresolved. Germline CDR1 and CDR2: SGHNT and YENEEA. The ends were cut back, 5 bases at V and 0 bases at J, with 8 bases in the middle. The CDR3 consists of 13 residues. The CDR3 loop is CASSPDNSYEQYF. DNA of the CDR3: TGTGCCAGCAGCCCCGACAACTCCTACGAGCAGTACTTC.

The chain combines TRBV6-1 with TRBJ2-5; the D is unclear. The CDR3 runs 15 residues. Trimming shortened V by 1 base and J by 2 bases, and 11 bases separated the two germline ends. CDR1 is MNHNS, CDR2 SASEGT, per germline. Here the CDR3 DNA reads TGTGCCAGCAGTGAAGAAATAGCAGGTCAAGAGACCCAGTACTTC. Amino acids: CASSEEIAGQETQYF.

The gene calls are TRBV28 and TRBJ2-7; D remains unclear. Trimming stripped 10 bases from V and 1 base from J, with 17 bases between. The CDR3 is made up of 14 amino acids. CDR1 and CDR2 from the germline V gene are MDHEN and SYDVKM. CDR3 coding DNA: TGTGCCATCTCCCTTACCGAATTATCCTACGAGCAGTACTTC. This translates into CAISLTELSYEQYF.

For this clone: The same CDR3 also results from other DNA sequences found in this sample. The rearrangement joins TRBV7-9 to TRBJ2-7; D uncertain. CDR1 is SEHNR and CDR2 is FQNEAQ in the germline V gene (reference sequence). This CDR3 spans 12 amino acids. Trimming removed 1 base from V and 5 bases from J, with 6 bases in between. The CDR3, as DNA: TGTGCCAGCAGCTTAGTTTTTGACGAGCAGTACTTC. It encodes CASSLVFDEQYF. Based on the CDR3 plus reference TRBV7-9 and TRBJ2-7, the full variable domain is DTGVSQNPRHKITKRGQNVTFRCDPISEHNRLYWYRQTLGQGPEFLTYFQNEAQLEKSRLLSDRFSAERPKGSFSTLEIQRTEQGDSAMYLCASSLVFDEQYFGPGTRLTVT.

CDR3 residues: CAISESLTGDVVGYTF. CDR3 DNA sequence: TGTGCCATCAGTGAGTCGCTGACAGGGGACGTGGTCGGCTACACCTTC. J is TRBJ1-2 and V is TRBV10-3; 8 nucleotides align to TRBD1. The V gene's germline CDR1 is ENHRY and CDR2 SYGVKD. V lost 0 bases, J lost 8 bases, and 11 bases stayed unmatched. The CDR3 has 16 residues.

This clone has only one observation. This chain links TRBV4-1 with TRBJ1-1; perhaps TRBD1 as D (6 bases). Deletions cut 1 base from V and 2 bases from J, with 8 bases between. The germline V gene encodes CDR1 MGHRA and CDR2 YSYEKL. The CDR3 covers 14 residues. CDR3 DNA sequence: TGCGCCAGCAGCCAAGCACAGGGAAACACTGAAGCTTTCTTT. Protein product: CASSQAQGNTEAFF.

The chain couples TRBV7-2 to TRBJ1-4; 7 bases are a match to TRBD1. V lost 2 bases and J lost 0; bases outside the gene matches: 3. The V gene's germline CDR1 is SGHTA and CDR2 FQGNSA. This CDR3 contains 16 residues. The CDR3 protein is CASSLNRGSTNEKLFF. DNA for the CDR3: TGTGCCAGCAGCTTAAACAGGGGTTCAACTAATGAAAAACTGTTTTTT.

V is TRBV4-3 and J is TRBJ1-1, with D possibly matching TRBD1 (6 bases). The V gene's germline CDR1 is LGHNA and CDR2 YSLEER. Trimming shortened V by 0 bases and J by 4 bases, and 9 bases separated the two germline ends. The CDR3 sequence is 14 residues long. The DNA of the CDR3 is TGCGCCAGCAGCCAAGATCGGACAGCCACTGAAGCTTTCTTT. Translated, it gives CASSQDRTATEAFF.

This rearrangement joins TRBV4-2 to TRBJ2-5, with 9 bases aligning to TRBD2. The CDR3 runs to 16 residues. V lost 1 base and J lost 7; bases outside the gene matches: 10. CDR1 LGHNA and CDR2 YNFKEQ come from the germline V gene. The CDR3 DNA reads as TGTGCCAGCAGCCAAGGGAGACTAGCGGATCCGAGGACCCAGTACTTC. This translates into CASSQGRLADPRTQYF.

This clone occurred once. The sample contains more than one DNA sequence encoding this CDR3. The CDR3 bases are TGTGCCAGCAGTTTGTGGGGGCAGGAGCAGTACTTC. This translates into CASSLWGQEQYF. This chain connects TRBV27 to TRBJ2-7; D might be TRBD1 (6 bases). This CDR3 is 12 amino acids long. Germline V gene data show CDR1 as MNHEY and CDR2 as SMNVEV (reference sequence). Trimming removed 3 bases at V and 7 bases at J, with 10 bases between.

The J gene is TRBJ2-3, the V gene TRBV7-9; a weak D match, TRBD1 (6 bases). V was cut by 6 bases and J by 3 bases, with 19 bases left in between. This CDR3 is 16 amino acids long. CDR1 is SEHNR, CDR2 FQNEAQ, per germline (reference sequence). The CDR3 is CASRPDRIKATDTQYF. CDR3 in DNA: TGTGCCAGCAGGCCCGACAGGATAAAGGCGACAGATACGCAGTATTTT.

The V call is TRBV11-2, the J call TRBJ2-5; D unresolved. This CDR3 spans 16 amino acids. Per germline, CDR1 SGHAT and CDR2 FQNNGV. V lost 4 bases and J lost 4, with 19 bases in between. The DNA of the CDR3 is TGTGCCAGCAGCTCCCGGGTCGGGCTACTGCCAGAGACCCAGTACTTC. Amino acid sequence: CASSSRVGLLPETQYF.